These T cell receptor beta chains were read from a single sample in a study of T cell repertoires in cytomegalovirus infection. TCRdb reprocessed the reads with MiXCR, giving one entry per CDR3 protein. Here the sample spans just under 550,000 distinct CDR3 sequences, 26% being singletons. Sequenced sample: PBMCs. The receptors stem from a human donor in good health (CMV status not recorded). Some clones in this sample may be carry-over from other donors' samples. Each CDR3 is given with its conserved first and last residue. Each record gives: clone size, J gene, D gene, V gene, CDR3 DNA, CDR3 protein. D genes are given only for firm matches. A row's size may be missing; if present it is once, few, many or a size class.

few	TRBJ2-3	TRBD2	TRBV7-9	TGTGCCAGCAGCTTAGCAGAGACTAGCGGCACAGATACGCAGTATTTT	CASSLAETSGTDTQYF
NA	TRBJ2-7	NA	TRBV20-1	TGCAGTGCTCTGATACATGGCGAGCAGTACTTC	CSALIHGEQYF
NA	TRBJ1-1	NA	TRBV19	TGTGCCAGTAGTATAGGTAGGTCGGGGCTGAACACTGAAGCTTTCTTT	CASSIGRSGLNTEAFF
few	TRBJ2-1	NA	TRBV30	TGTGCCTGGAGTGTCCCAGCGGGTTGGCAGTTCTTC	CAWSVPAGWQFF
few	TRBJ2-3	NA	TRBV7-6	TGTGCCAGCAGCTTAGGGATCGGGAAGTTGAGCACAGATACGCAGTATTTT	CASSLGIGKLSTDTQYF
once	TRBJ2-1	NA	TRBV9	TGTGCCAGCAGCGCTTTAGCGGAGCCAGACAATGAGCAGTTCTTC	CASSALAEPDNEQFF
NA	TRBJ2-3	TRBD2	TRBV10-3	TGTGCCATCAGTGAGGCGGGAGTTGCCGTCGTGCCCCCTACGCAGTATTTT	CAISEAGVAVVPPTQYF
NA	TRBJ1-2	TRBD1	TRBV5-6	TGTGCCAGCAGACGAACAGGGGAAAACTATGGCTACACCTTC	CASRRTGENYGYTF
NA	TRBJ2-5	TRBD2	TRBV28	TGTGCCAGCAGTTCTGGGACTACCAAGGAGACCCAGTACTTC	CASSSGTTKETQYF
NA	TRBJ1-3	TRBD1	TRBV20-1	TGCAGTGCTCACAGGGGGCTCGGTGGAAACACCATATATTTT	CSAHRGLGGNTIYF
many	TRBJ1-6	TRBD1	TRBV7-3	TGTGCCAGCAGCGCCGGACAGGGGAGCTCACCCCTCCACTTT	CASSAGQGSSPLHF
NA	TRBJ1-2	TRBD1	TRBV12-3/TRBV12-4	TGTGCCAGCAGCCCCAGACAGGGGGCGCGGTATGGCTACACCTTC	CASSPRQGARYGYTF
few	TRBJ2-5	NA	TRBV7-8	TGTGCCAGCAGCTTATTAAGCTGGCAAGAGACCCAGTACTTC	CASSLLSWQETQYF
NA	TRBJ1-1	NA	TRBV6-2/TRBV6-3	TGTGCCAGCAGGGCGGGACAACCCCTACGCAGCACTGAAGCTTTCTTT	CASRAGQPLRSTEAFF
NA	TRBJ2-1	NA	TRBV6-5	TGTGCCAGCAGACAGGCGAATGAGCAGTTCTTC	CASRQANEQFF
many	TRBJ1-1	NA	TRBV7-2	TGTGCCAGCAGCACCGGAGGGCGGAAGGCTTTCTTT	CASSTGGRKAFF
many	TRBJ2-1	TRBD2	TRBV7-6	TGTGCCAGCAGCATTCAGGGACTAGCGGGAATCGATGAGCAGTTCTTC	CASSIQGLAGIDEQFF
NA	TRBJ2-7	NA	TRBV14	TGTGCCAGCAGCCAATGGGACGAGCAGTACTTC	CASSQWDEQYF
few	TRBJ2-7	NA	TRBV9	TGTGCCAGCAGCCTCACGGCGGCCCCCGGGGAGCAGTACTTC	CASSLTAAPGEQYF
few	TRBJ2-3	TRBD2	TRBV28	TGTGCCAGCAACCCCCGCGGGACTAGCCGTACAGATACGCAGTATTTT	CASNPRGTSRTDTQYF
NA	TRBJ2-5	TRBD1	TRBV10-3	TGTGCCATCAGTGAGGGACAGGGTGGACAAGAGACCCAGTACTTC	CAISEGQGGQETQYF
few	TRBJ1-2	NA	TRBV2	TGTGCCAGCAGTGAACTAAGGCGGTATGGCTACACCTTC	CASSELRRYGYTF